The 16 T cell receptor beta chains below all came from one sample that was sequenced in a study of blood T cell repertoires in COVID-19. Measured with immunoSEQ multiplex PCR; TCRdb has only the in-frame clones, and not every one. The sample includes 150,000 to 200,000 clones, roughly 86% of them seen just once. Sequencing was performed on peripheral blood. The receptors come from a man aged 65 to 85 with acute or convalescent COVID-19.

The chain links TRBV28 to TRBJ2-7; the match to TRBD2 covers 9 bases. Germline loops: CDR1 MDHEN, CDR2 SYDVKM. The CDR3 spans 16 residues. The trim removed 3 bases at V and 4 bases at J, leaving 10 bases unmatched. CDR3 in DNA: TGTGCCAGCAGTTTGGGTAGCGGGGGCCTATGGTACGAGCAGTACTTC. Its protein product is CASSLGSGGLWYEQYF.

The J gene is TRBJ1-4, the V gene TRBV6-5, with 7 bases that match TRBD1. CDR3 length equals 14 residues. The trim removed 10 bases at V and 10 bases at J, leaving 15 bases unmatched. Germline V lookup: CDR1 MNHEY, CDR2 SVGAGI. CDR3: CATRQRQGRAKLFF. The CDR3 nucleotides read TGTGCCACCCGCCAACGACAGGGTAGGGCAAAACTGTTTTTT.

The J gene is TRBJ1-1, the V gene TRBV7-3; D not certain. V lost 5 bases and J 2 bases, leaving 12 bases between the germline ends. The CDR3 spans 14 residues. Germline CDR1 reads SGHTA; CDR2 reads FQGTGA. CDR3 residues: CASSPYQVNTEAFF. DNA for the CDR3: TGTGCCAGCAGCCCTTACCAGGTAAACACTGAAGCTTTCTTT.

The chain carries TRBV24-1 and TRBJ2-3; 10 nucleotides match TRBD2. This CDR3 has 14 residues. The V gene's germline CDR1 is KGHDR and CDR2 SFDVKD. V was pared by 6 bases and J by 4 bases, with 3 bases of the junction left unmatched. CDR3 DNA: TGTGCCACCAGTTTCAGCGGGGGGGCAGATACGCAGTATTTT. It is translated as CATSFSGGADTQYF.

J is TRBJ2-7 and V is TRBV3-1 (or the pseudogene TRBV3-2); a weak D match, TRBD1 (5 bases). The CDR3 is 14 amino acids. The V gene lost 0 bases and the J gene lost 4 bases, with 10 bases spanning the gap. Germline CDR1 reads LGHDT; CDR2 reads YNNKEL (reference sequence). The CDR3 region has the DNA TGTGCCAGCAGCCAAGAGGGGCGCGGTTACGAGCAGTACTTC. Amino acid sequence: CASSQEGRGYEQYF.

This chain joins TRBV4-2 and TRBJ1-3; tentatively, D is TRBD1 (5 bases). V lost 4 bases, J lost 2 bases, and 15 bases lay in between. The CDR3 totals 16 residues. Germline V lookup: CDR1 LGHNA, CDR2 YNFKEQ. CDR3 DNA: TGTGCCAGCAGCCGATCAACCCCGGGGGCTGGAAACACCATATATTTT. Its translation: CASSRSTPGAGNTIYF.

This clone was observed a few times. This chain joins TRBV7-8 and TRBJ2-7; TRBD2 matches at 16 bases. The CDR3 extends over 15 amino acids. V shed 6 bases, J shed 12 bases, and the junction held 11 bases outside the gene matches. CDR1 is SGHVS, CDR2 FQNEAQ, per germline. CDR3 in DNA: TGTGCCAGCAGTTCTGGGACTAGCGGGAGGGCCATGACGTACTTC. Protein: CASSSGTSGRAMTYF. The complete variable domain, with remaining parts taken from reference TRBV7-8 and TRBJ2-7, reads GAGVSQSPRYKVAKRGQDVALRCDPISGHVSLFWYQQALGQGPEFLTYFQNEAQLDKSGLPSDRFFAERPEGSVSTLKIQRTQQEDSAVYLCASSSGTSGRAMTYFGPGTRLTVT.

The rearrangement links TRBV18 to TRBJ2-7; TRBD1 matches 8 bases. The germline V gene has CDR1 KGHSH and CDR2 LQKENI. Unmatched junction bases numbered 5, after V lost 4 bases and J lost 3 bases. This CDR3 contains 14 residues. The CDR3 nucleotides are TGTGCCAGCTCACTGGGACAGGCTTACTACGAGCAGTACTTC. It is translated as CASSLGQAYYEQYF.

The CDR3 region is CASSFLREENEQFF. The DNA for the CDR3 is TGTGCCAGCAGCTTTTTGCGGGAGGAGAATGAGCAGTTCTTC. This chain links TRBV5-4 with TRBJ2-1; 8 nucleotides line up with TRBD2. Germline V CDR1 and CDR2: SGHNT, YYREEE (reference sequence). The CDR3 sequence is 14 residues long. Trimming cost V 2 bases and J 7 bases; bases outside gene matches: 5.

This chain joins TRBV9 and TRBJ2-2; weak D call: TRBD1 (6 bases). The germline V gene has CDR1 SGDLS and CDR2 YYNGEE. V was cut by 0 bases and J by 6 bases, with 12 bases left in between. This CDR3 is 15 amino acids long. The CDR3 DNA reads TGTGCCAGCAGCGTAGGGCAGGGGCTGTCCGGGGAGCTGTTTTTT. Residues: CASSVGQGLSGELFF.

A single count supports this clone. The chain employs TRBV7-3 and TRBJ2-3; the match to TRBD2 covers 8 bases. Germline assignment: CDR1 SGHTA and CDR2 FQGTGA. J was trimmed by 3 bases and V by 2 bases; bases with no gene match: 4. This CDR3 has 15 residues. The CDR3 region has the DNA TGTGCCAGCAGCTTACAGCGGGGGACAACAGATACGCAGTATTTT. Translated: CASSLQRGTTDTQYF.

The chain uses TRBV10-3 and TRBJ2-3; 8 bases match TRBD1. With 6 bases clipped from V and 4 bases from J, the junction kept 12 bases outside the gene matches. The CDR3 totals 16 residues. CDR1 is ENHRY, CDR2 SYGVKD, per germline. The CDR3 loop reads CAISGLGQAVPDTQYF. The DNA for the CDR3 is TGTGCCATCAGCGGATTGGGACAGGCTGTCCCAGATACGCAGTATTTT.

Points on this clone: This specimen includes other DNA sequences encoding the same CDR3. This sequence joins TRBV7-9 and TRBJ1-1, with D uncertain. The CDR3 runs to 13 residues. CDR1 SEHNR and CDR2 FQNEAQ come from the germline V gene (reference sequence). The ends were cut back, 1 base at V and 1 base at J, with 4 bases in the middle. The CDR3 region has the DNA TGTGCCAGCAGCTTAGGGCAGAACACTGAAGCTTTCTTT. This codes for CASSLGQNTEAFF.

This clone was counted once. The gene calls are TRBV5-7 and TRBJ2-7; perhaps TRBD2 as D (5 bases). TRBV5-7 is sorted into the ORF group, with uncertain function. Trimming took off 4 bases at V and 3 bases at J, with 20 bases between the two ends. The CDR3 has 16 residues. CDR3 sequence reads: CASSGERGGPLYEQYF. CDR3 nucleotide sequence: TGTGCCAGCAGCGGGGAGAGAGGCGGCCCACTCTACGAGCAGTACTTC.

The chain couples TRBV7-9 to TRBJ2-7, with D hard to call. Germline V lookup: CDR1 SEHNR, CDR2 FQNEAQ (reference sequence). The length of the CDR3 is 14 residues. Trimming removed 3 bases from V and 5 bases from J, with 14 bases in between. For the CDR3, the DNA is TGTGCCAGCAGCTTCCTCTCTAGGATTGACGAGCAGTACTTC. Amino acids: CASSFLSRIDEQYF.

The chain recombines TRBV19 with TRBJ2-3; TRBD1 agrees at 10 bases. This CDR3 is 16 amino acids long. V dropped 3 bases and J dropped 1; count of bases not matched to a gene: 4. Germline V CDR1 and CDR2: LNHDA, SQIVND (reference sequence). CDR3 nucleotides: TGTGCCAGTAGTATTGGGGGGACAGGGGGCACAGATACGCAGTATTTT. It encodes CASSIGGTGGTDTQYF.